This is a list of T cell receptor beta chains from one sample in a study of T cells in Graves' hyperthyroidism and ophthalmopathy. Via MiXCR, TCRdb re-called the multiplex PCR reads, giving one row per CDR3 protein. Of a few hundred thousand distinct CDR3 sequences in the sample, approximately 15% were seen once. The specimen was blood. The receptors originated from a woman younger than 45 with Graves' hyperthyroidism. Both conserved end residues are trimmed from each CDR3. The order of the fields is CDR3 length, J gene, V gene, CDR3 protein.

len: 13
j_gene: TRBJ2-7
v_gene: TRBV20-1
CDR3aa: SATNRDRSSYEQY

len: 13
j_gene: TRBJ1-1
v_gene: TRBV11-2
CDR3aa: ASSFRGGSFSEAF

len: 13
j_gene: TRBJ2-3
v_gene: TRBV11-2
CDR3aa: ASTQWLAGEDTQY

len: 14
j_gene: TRBJ2-1
v_gene: TRBV6-1
CDR3aa: ASSYETGGASYEQF

len: 12
j_gene: TRBJ2-2
v_gene: TRBV6-1
CDR3aa: ASRDRVNTGELF

len: 12
j_gene: TRBJ2-3
v_gene: TRBV6-1
CDR3aa: ASRRGQVSDTQY

len: 11
j_gene: TRBJ2-2
v_gene: TRBV20-1
CDR3aa: SVTQENTGELF

len: 14
j_gene: TRBJ2-1
v_gene: TRBV5-1
CDR3aa: ASSFTLAGGANEQF

len: 11
j_gene: TRBJ2-7
v_gene: TRBV9
CDR3aa: ASSVRRTYEQY

len: 13
j_gene: TRBJ2-7
v_gene: TRBV3-1
CDR3aa: ASSKVGLAGGEQY

len: 13
j_gene: TRBJ2-1
v_gene: TRBV20-1
CDR3aa: SARDGGSSYNEQF

len: 14
j_gene: TRBJ2-3
v_gene: TRBV30
CDR3aa: AWSDPRLAGTDTQY

len: 12
j_gene: TRBJ2-6
v_gene: TRBV20-1
CDR3aa: SAPQGDGANVLT

len: 13
j_gene: TRBJ2-7
v_gene: TRBV6-6
CDR3aa: ASSYSTTGGYEQY

len: 14
j_gene: TRBJ1-3
v_gene: TRBV19
CDR3aa: ASSIGQANSGNTIY

len: 12
j_gene: TRBJ1-4
v_gene: TRBV6-2/TRBV6-3
CDR3aa: ASSNGGNNEELF

len: 12
j_gene: TRBJ2-2
v_gene: TRBV6-2/TRBV6-3
CDR3aa: ASRSIGSTGELF

len: 12
j_gene: TRBJ1-2
v_gene: TRBV20-1
CDR3aa: SAPGTSEGYGYT

len: 12
j_gene: TRBJ2-1
v_gene: TRBV5-1
CDR3aa: ASKAGGPLNEQF

len: 13
j_gene: TRBJ1-1
v_gene: TRBV30
CDR3aa: AWKTWGRLNTEAF

len: 12
j_gene: TRBJ2-1
v_gene: TRBV6-1
CDR3aa: ASNPGLAGNEQF

len: 13
j_gene: TRBJ1-4
v_gene: TRBV7-2
CDR3aa: ASSLPQGIPTKLF

len: 14
j_gene: TRBJ1-1
v_gene: TRBV20-1
CDR3aa: SARDHHRMMGTEAF

len: 13
j_gene: TRBJ2-1
v_gene: TRBV6-1
CDR3aa: ASSMDRGRDNEQF

len: 15
j_gene: TRBJ1-2
v_gene: TRBV5-1
CDR3aa: ASSSVRGGAGYHGYT

len: 15
j_gene: TRBJ1-2
v_gene: TRBV7-2
CDR3aa: ASSPLWTGGDDYGYT

len: 13
j_gene: TRBJ2-2
v_gene: TRBV2
CDR3aa: ASRPRTGNTGELF

len: 11
j_gene: TRBJ2-3
v_gene: TRBV7-2
CDR3aa: ASRTPGSDTQY

len: 12
j_gene: TRBJ2-5
v_gene: TRBV19
CDR3aa: ASSIPGGQETQY

len: 11
j_gene: TRBJ1-2
v_gene: TRBV9
CDR3aa: ASNPGFDYGYT

len: 10
j_gene: TRBJ2-1
v_gene: TRBV28
CDR3aa: ASSDRAHEQF

len: 13
j_gene: TRBJ1-5
v_gene: TRBV30
CDR3aa: AWSGKTGGNQPQH

len: 11
j_gene: TRBJ1-2
v_gene: TRBV29-1
CDR3aa: SVGQTANYGYT

len: 11
j_gene: TRBJ2-1
v_gene: TRBV24-1
CDR3aa: ATSKDSYNEQF

len: 15
j_gene: TRBJ1-5
v_gene: TRBV19
CDR3aa: ASSPRDRHSFNQPQH

len: 12
j_gene: TRBJ2-2
v_gene: TRBV27
CDR3aa: ANKMTGGTGELF

len: 10
j_gene: TRBJ1-5
v_gene: TRBV19
CDR3aa: ASSRVNQPQH

len: 15
j_gene: TRBJ2-3
v_gene: TRBV7-3
CDR3aa: ASSLTGRWTSTDTQY

len: 11
j_gene: TRBJ1-2
v_gene: TRBV5-1
CDR3aa: ASTRGSNYGYT

len: 14
j_gene: TRBJ2-2
v_gene: TRBV5-1
CDR3aa: ASSLVLGPNTGELF

len: 14
j_gene: TRBJ2-3
v_gene: TRBV24-1
CDR3aa: ATRGASGYSTDTQY

len: 11
j_gene: TRBJ2-7
v_gene: TRBV4-3
CDR3aa: ASSQARGGEQY

len: 11
j_gene: TRBJ2-5
v_gene: TRBV12-3/TRBV12-4
CDR3aa: ASTLAGQETQY